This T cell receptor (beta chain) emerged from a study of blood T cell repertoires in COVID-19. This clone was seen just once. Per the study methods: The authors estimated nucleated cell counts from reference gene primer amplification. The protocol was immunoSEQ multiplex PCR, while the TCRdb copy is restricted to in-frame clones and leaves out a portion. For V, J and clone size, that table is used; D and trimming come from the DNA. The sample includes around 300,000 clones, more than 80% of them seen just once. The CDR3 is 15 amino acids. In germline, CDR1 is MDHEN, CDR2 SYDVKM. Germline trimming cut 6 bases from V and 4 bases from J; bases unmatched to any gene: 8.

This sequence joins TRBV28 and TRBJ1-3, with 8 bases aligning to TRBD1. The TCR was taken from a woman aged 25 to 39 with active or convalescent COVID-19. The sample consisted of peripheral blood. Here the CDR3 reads CASSRQGFGGNTIYF. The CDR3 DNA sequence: TGTGCCAGCAGCAGACAGGGGTTCGGAGGAAACACCATATATTTT.